The 9 T cell receptor beta chains in this list originate from one sample, sequenced in a study of T cells in Graves' hyperthyroidism and ophthalmopathy. RNA transcripts gave rise to amplified TCR beta CDR3 regions. TCR CDR3 regions were first amplified by RT-PCR with HTBI primers. In TCRdb, the multiplex PCR reads were re-called with MiXCR into one record per CDR3 protein. The repertoire holds 700,000 to 950,000 distinct CDR3 sequences, with 30% to 40% as singletons. The sample comprised blood. The source is a woman in her forties with Graves' hyperthyroidism.

This clonotype has at least ten counts. The chain has TRBV2 and TRBJ2-7; 10 bases are a match to TRBD2. Unmatched junction bases numbered 20, after V lost 8 bases and J lost 4 bases. The CDR3 is 18 amino acids. CDR1 is SNHLY and CDR2 is FYNNEI in the germline V gene. The CDR3 coding sequence is TGTGCCAGCGCCTTACGGCTAGCGGGAGTCGTGGGTAATTACGAGCAGTACTTC. Encoded protein: CASALRLAGVVGNYEQYF.

Remarks on this clonotype: This may stem from a read error, because a much larger clone lies one nucleotide away. The chain uses TRBV7-9 and TRBJ1-2; a weak D match, TRBD1 (5 bases). Germline V gene lookup returns CDR1 SEHNR and CDR2 FQNEAQ (reference sequence). The CDR3 spans 15 residues. V lost 4 bases and J 7 bases, leaving 19 bases between the germline ends. The CDR3 bases are TGTGCCAGCAGCTCAATTGGGGCAGCATCAGGTGGCTACACCTTC. This encodes CASSSIGAASGGYTF. The complete variable domain, with remaining parts taken from reference TRBV7-9 and TRBJ1-2, reads DTGVSQNPRHKITKRGQNVTFRCDPISEHNRLYWYRQTLGQGPEFLTYFQNEAQLEKSRLLSDRFSAERPKGSFSTLEIQRTEQGDSAMYLCASSSIGAASGGYTFGSGTRLTVV.

This clonotype was observed a handful of times. This sequence joins TRBV4-1 and TRBJ1-5; D is unclear. V was cut by 4 bases and J by 5 bases, with 9 bases left in between. CDR1 and CDR2 (germline): MGHRA, YSYEKL. The CDR3 is made up of 13 amino acids. The DNA for the CDR3 is TGCGCCAGCAGCCGGGAGTTTTATCAGCCCCAGCATTTT. Translating gives CASSREFYQPQHF.

This clonotype was counted at least ten times. This chain links TRBV10-2 with TRBJ1-1; D is perhaps TRBD1 (5 bases). Per germline, CDR1 WSHSY and CDR2 SAAADI. Trimming took off 0 bases at V and 1 base at J, with 6 bases between the two ends. The CDR3 spans 14 residues. CDR3 DNA sequence: TGCGCCAGCAGTGAGTCCGGACAGAACACTGAAGCTTTCTTT. Translation: CASSESGQNTEAFF.

J is TRBJ1-5 and V is TRBV12-3 or TRBV12-4; 9 nucleotides line up with TRBD1. CDR3 size: 16 residues. J gave up 4 bases and V 4 bases, and 8 bases lay outside the gene matches. CDR3 nucleotide sequence: TGTGCCAGCAGTTCCGGGACAGGGCCTGTTAATCAGCCCCAGCATTTT. The encoded protein is CASSSGTGPVNQPQHF.

This clonotype was seen ten or more times. V usage is TRBV7-9 and J usage is TRBJ1-6, with unresolved D. Looked up from germline, CDR1 is SEHNR and CDR2 is FQNEAQ (reference sequence). V was shortened by 8 bases and J by 8 bases, with 7 bases between the two germline ends. CDR3 length: 11 amino acids. CDR3: CASGLDSPLHF. The CDR3 DNA sequence: TGTGCCAGCGGGCTGGATTCACCCCTCCACTTT.

As regards this clonotype: With a much larger clone just one base away, this may be a read error. The chain couples TRBV29-1 to TRBJ2-5; 15 bases match TRBD2. The CDR3 runs to 14 residues. The germline V gene has CDR1 SQVTM and CDR2 ANQGSEA. The CDR3 region is CGGGTSGRQETQYF. CDR3 DNA: TGCGGCGGAGGGACTAGCGGGAGGCAAGAGACCCAGTACTTC. The complete variable domain, with remaining parts taken from reference TRBV29-1 and TRBJ2-5, reads SAVISQKPSRDICQRGTSLTIQCQVDSQVTMMFWYRQQPGQSLTLIATANQGSEATYESGFVIDKFPISRPNLTFSTLTVSNMSPEDSSIYLCGGGTSGRQETQYFGPGTRLLVL.

At least ten counts were recorded for this clonotype. The chain is built from TRBV10-2 and TRBJ1-3; D not certain. In germline, CDR1 is WSHSY, CDR2 SAAADI. V dropped 6 bases and J dropped 2 bases, with 11 bases sitting between them. The CDR3 sequence is 14 residues long. As DNA, the CDR3 is TGCGCCAGCAGAGATCCTTTTCCTGGAAACACCATATATTTT. Translated: CASRDPFPGNTIYF.

On this clonotype: A much larger clonotype is one base distant, so this may be a read error. This chain joins TRBV10-3 and TRBJ2-5; D gene unclear. The CDR3 spans 12 residues. V gave up 6 bases and J gave up 5 bases, with 10 bases separating them. The germline gives CDR1 ENHRY, CDR2 SYGVKD. The CDR3 region is CAISIGSETQYF. The CDR3 DNA sequence: TGTGCCATCAGCATAGGTTCGGAGACCCAGTACTTC.